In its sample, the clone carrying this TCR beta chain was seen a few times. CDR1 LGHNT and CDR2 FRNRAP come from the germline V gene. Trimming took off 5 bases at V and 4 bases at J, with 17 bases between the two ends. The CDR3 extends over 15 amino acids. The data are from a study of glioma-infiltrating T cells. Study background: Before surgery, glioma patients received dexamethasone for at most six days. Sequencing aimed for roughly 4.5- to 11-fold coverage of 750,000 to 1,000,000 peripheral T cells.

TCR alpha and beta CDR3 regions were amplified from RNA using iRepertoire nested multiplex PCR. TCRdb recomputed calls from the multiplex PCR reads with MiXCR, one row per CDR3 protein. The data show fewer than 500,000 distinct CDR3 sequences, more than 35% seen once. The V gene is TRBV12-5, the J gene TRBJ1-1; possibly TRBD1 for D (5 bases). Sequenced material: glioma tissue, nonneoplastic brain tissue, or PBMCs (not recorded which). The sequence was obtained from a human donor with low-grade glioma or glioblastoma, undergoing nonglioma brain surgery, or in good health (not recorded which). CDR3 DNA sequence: TGTGCTAGTGGTCTCGGGACCTCAGGAGGCACTGAAGCTTTCTTT. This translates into CASGLGTSGGTEAFF. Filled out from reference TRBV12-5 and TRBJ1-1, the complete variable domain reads DARVTQTPRHKVTEMGQEVTMRCQPILGHNTVFWYRQTMMQGLELLAYFRNRAPLDDSGMPKDRFSAEMPDATLATLKIQPSEPRDSAVYFCASGLGTSGGTEAFFGQGTRLTVV.